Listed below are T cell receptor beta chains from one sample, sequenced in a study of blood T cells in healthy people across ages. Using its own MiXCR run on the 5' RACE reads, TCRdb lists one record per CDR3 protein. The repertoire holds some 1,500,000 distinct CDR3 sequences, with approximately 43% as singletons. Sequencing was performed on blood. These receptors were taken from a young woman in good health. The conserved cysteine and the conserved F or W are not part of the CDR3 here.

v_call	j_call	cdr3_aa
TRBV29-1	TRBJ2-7	SVLQGLGYEQY
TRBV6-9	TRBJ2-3	ARTFPGFGTDTQY
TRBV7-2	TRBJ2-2	ASSSTLIGGELF
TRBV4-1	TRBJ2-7	ASSQGRLTPEQY
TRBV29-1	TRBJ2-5	SVERFNEQY
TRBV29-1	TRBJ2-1	SISGTSTYNEQF
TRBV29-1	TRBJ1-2	SVGSLGRDYT
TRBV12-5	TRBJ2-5	ASGLGASGAQETQY
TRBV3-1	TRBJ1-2	ASSQDNGYT
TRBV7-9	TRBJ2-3	ASSPEGQQY